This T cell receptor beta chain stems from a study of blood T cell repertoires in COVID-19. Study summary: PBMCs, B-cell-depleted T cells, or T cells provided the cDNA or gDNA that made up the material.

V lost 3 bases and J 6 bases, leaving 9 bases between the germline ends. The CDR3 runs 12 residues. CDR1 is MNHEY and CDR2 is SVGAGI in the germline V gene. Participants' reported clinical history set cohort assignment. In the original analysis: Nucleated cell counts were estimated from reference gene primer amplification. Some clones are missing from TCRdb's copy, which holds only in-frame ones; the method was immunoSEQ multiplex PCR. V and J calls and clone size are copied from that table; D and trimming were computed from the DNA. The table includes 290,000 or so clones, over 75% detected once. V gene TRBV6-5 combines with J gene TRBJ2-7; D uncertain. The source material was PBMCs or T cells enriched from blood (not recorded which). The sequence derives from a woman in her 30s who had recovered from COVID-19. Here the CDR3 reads CASSYTGGEQYF. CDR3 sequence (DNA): TGTGCCAGCAGTTATACTGGTGGCGAGCAGTACTTC.